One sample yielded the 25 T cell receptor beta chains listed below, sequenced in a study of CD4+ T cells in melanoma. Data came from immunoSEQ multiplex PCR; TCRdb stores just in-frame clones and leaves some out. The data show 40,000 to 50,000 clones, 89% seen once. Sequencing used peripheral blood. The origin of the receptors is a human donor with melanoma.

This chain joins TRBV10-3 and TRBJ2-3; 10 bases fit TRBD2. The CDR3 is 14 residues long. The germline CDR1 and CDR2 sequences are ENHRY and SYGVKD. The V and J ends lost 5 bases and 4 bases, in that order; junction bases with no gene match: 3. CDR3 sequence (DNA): TGTGCCATCAGTCTAGCGGGGGACGCAGATACGCAGTATTTT. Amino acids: CAISLAGDADTQYF.

CDR3 region: CASSLGGPDTQYF. The DNA of the CDR3 is TGTGCCAGCAGCTTAGGGGGCCCAGATACGCAGTATTTT. This chain connects TRBV7-9 to TRBJ2-3; possible D gene TRBD1, 5 bases. CDR3 size: 13 residues. V lost 1 base and J lost 4, with 6 bases in between. CDR1 is SEHNR and CDR2 is FQNEAQ in the germline V gene (reference sequence). Complete variable domain (other parts from reference TRBV7-9 and TRBJ2-3): DTGVSQNPRHKITKRGQNVTFRCDPISEHNRLYWYRQTLGQGPEFLTYFQNEAQLEKSRLLSDRFSAERPKGSFSTLEIQRTEQGDSAMYLCASSLGGPDTQYFGPGTRLTVL.

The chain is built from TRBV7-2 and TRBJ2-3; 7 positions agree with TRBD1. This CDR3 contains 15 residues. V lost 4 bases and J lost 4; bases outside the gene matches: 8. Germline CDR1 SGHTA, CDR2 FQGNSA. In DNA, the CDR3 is TGTGCCAGCAGCTCATGGGGGACAGTTGCAGATACGCAGTATTTT. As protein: CASSSWGTVADTQYF.

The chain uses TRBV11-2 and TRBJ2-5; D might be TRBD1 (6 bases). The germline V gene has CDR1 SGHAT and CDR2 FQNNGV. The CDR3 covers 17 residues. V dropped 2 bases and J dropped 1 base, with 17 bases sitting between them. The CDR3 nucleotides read TGTGCCAGCAGCTTAAATTTGGACAGCTTCACCCAAGAGACCCAGTACTTC. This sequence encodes CASSLNLDSFTQETQYF.

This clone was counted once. CDR3 loop: CASSEGSGADEQFF. The CDR3 region has the DNA TGTGCCAGCAGTGAGGGTAGCGGGGCCGATGAGCAGTTCTTC. The chain is built from TRBV6-4 and TRBJ2-1; 8 nucleotides match TRBD2. The CDR3 is 14 residues long. Per germline, CDR1 MRHNA and CDR2 SNTAGT. Losses at the gene ends were 3 bases for V and 8 bases for J; bases not matched to a gene: 6.

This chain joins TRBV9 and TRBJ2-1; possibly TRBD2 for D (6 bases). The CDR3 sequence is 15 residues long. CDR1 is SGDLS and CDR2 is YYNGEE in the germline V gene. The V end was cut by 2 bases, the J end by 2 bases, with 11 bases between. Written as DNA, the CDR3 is TGTGCCAGCAGCGTTGGGGGGTTAACCTACAATGAGCAGTTCTTC. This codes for CASSVGGLTYNEQFF.

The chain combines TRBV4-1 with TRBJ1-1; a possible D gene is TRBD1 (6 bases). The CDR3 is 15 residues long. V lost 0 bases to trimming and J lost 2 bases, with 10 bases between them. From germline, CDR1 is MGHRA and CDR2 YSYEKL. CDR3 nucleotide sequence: TGCGCCAGCAGCCAAGAGCCAGGGGCAAACACTGAAGCTTTCTTT. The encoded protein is CASSQEPGANTEAFF.

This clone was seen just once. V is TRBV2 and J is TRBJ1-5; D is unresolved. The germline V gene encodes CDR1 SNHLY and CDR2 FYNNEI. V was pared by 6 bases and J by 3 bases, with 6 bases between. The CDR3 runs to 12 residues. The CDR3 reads CASRGTNQPQHF. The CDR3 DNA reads TGTGCCAGCAGGGGTACCAATCAGCCCCAGCATTTT.

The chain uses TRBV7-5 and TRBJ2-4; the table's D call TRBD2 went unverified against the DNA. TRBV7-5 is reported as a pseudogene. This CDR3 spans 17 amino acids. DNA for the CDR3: TGTGCCAGAAGCACCACGGGGGGGCAAGTAGCCAAAAACATTCAGTACTTC. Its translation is CARSTTGGQVAKNIQYF.

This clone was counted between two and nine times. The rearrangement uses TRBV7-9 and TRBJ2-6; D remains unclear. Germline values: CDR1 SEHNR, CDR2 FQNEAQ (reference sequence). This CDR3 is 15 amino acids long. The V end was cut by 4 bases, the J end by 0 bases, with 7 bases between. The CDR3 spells CASSYSGSGANVLTF. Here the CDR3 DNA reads TGTGCCAGCAGCTATTCTGGCTCTGGGGCCAACGTCCTGACTTTC.

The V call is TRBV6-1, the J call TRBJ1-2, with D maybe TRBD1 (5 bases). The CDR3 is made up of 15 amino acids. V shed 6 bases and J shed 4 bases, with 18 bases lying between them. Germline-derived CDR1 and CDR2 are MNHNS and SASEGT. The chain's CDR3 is CASSPFIQGSYGYTF. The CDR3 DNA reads TGTGCCAGCAGCCCCTTTATCCAGGGCTCCTATGGCTACACCTTC.

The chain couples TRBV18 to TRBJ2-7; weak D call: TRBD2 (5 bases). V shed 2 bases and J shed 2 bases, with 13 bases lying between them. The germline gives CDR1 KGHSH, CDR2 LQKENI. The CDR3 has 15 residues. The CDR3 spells CASSPTGNYAYEQYF. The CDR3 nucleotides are TGTGCCAGCTCACCAACCGGGAACTATGCCTACGAGCAGTACTTC.

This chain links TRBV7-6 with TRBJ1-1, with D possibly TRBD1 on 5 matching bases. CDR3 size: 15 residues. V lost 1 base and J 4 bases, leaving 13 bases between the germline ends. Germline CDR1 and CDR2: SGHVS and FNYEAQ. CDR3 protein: CASSLELGGTTEAFF. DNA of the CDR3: TGTGCCAGCAGCTTAGAGTTGGGGGGGACCACTGAAGCTTTCTTT.

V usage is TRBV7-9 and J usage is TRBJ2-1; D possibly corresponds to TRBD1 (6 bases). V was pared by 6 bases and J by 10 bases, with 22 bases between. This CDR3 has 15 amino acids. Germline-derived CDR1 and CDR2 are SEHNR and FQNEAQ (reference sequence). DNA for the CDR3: TGTGCCAGCAGGGACAGACTCTCACCTCTCTTCGAGCAGTTCTTC. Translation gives CASRDRLSPLFEQFF.

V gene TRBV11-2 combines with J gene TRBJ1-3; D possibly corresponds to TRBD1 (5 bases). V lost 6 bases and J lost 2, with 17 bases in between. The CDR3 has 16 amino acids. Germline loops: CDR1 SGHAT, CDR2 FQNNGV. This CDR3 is CASRPIQGATGNTIYF. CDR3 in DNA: TGTGCCAGCAGACCCATCCAGGGAGCCACTGGAAACACCATATATTTT.

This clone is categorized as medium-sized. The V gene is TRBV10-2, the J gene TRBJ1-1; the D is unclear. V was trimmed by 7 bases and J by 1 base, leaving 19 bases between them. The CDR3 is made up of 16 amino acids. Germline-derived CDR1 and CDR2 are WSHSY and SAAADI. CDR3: CASIWAVGDPNTEAFF. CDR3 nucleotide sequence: TGCGCCAGCATTTGGGCGGTTGGGGATCCGAACACTGAAGCTTTCTTT.

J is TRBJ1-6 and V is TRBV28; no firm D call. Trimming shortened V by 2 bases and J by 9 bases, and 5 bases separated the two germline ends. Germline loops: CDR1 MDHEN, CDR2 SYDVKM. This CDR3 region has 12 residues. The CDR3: CASSLGFSPLHF. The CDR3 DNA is TGTGCCAGCAGTTTAGGGTTTTCACCCCTCCACTTT.

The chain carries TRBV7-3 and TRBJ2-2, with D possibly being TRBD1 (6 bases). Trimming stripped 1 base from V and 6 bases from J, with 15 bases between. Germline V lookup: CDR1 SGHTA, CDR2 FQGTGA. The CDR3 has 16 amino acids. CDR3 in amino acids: CASSLSSGHGSGELFF. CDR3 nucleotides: TGTGCCAGCAGCTTAAGCTCGGGACATGGGTCCGGGGAGCTGTTTTTT.

In nucleotides, the CDR3 is TGTGCCAGCAGCCAATGGGGGCGGGGGGGGACCTACGAGCAGTACTTC. Amino acids: CASSQWGRGGTYEQYF. The V gene is TRBV4-2, the J gene TRBJ2-7, with TRBD2 identical over 9 bases. Germline V gene data show CDR1 as LGHNA and CDR2 as YNFKEQ. This CDR3 has 16 residues. Unmatched junction bases numbered 7, after V lost 2 bases and J lost 2 bases.

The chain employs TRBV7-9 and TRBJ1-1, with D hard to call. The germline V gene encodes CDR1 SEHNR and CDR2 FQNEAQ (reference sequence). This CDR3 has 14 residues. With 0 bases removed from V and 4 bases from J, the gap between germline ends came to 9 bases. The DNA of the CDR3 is TGTGCCAGCAGCTTAGCCCCCCCGGGCACTGAAGCTTTCTTT. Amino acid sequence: CASSLAPPGTEAFF.

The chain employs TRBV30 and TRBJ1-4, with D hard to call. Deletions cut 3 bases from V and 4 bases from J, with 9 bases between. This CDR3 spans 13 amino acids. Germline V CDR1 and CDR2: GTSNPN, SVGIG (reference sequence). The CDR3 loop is CAWRPQVNEKLFF. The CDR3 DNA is TGTGCCTGGAGGCCGCAGGTTAATGAAAAACTGTTTTTT.

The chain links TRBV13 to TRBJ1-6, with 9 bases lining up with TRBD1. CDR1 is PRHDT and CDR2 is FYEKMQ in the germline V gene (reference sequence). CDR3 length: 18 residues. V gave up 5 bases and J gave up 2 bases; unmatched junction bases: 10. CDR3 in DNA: TGTGCCAGCAGCCACCGGACAGGGGCGGTCACCTATAATTCACCCCTCCACTTT. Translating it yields CASSHRTGAVTYNSPLHF.

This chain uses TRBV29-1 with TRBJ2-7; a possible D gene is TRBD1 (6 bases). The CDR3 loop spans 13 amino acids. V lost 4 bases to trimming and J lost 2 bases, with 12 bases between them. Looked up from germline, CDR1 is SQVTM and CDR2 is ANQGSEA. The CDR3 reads CSVVDRLTYEQYF. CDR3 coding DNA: TGCAGCGTTGTTGACAGGTTAACCTACGAGCAGTACTTC.

As DNA, the CDR3 is TGTGCCAGCAGCTTTGGGGGTCGGGGGCGGACTGAAGCTTTCTTT. Translation gives CASSFGGRGRTEAFF. The gene calls are TRBV11-2 and TRBJ1-1, with a weak D call TRBD1 (6 bases). The CDR3 loop spans 15 amino acids. Trimming shortened V by 3 bases and J by 5 bases, and 16 bases separated the two germline ends. The germline gives CDR1 SGHAT, CDR2 FQNNGV. The whole variable domain, filled in from reference TRBV11-2 and TRBJ1-1, reads EAGVAQSPRYKIIEKRQSVAFWCNPISGHATLYWYQQILGQGPKLLIQFQNNGVVDDSQLPKDRFSAERLKGVDSTLKIQPAKLEDSAVYLCASSFGGRGRTEAFFGQGTRLTVV.

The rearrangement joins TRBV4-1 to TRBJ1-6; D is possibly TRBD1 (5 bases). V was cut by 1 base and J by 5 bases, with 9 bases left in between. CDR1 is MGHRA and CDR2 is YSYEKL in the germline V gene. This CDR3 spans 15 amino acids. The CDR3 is CASSQVQGNNSPLHF. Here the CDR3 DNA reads TGCGCCAGCAGCCAAGTCCAGGGTAATAATTCACCCCTCCACTTT.